What follows are 12 T cell receptor beta chains derived from one specimen sequenced in a study of CD8 T cells in Susac syndrome. RNA amounts of about 0.45 to 1 ug underwent reverse transcription with random hexamers. Each CDR3 protein is one row after TCRdb ran MiXCR on the immunoSEQ multiplex PCR reads. The sample has about 47,000 distinct CDR3 sequences, 90% to 95% seen once. What was sequenced was CD8+ T cells from PBMCs. The receptor source for this set is a human donor in good health.

This clonotype was seen a single time. V is TRBV20-1 and J is TRBJ2-1; TRBD2 is a possible D gene (6 bases). The CDR3 spans 13 residues. The V end lost 6 bases, the J end lost 5 bases, and 14 bases lay between the germline ends. Germline V CDR1 and CDR2: DFQATT, SNEGSKA (reference sequence). CDR3: CSAFGRGDNEQFF. For the CDR3, the DNA is TGCAGTGCGTTCGGCCGCGGGGACAATGAGCAGTTCTTC.

This clonotype was seen a single time. V is TRBV2 and J is TRBJ2-2; 10 nucleotides match TRBD1. V gave up 0 bases and J gave up 6 bases; unmatched junction bases: 7. Germline CDR1 is SNHLY and CDR2 is FYNNEI. CDR3 length equals 17 residues. CDR3 sequence reads: CASSEAGQGEVSGELFF. The CDR3, as DNA: TGTGCCAGCAGTGAAGCCGGACAGGGGGAAGTCTCCGGGGAGCTGTTTTTT.

J is TRBJ2-7 and V is TRBV7-9, with D uncertain. The CDR3 runs to 15 residues. CDR1 is SEHNR, CDR2 FQNEAQ, per germline (reference sequence). Trimming stripped 1 base from V and 0 bases from J, with 10 bases between. CDR3 amino acids: CASSLVDLDSYEQYF. The CDR3 bases are TGTGCCAGCAGCTTAGTTGACCTGGACTCCTACGAGCAGTACTTC.

This clonotype was recorded only once. The V and J genes are TRBV27 and TRBJ2-7, with a tentative D call TRBD2 (6 bases). From germline, CDR1 is MNHEY and CDR2 SMNVEV (reference sequence). The V end was cut by 5 bases, the J end by 2 bases, with 16 bases between. The CDR3 sequence is 15 residues long. CDR3 loop: CASSLRVAVPYEQYF. The CDR3, as DNA: TGTGCCAGCAGTCTAAGGGTAGCGGTTCCCTACGAGCAGTACTTC.

This clonotype was seen a single time. The rearrangement uses TRBV4-1 and TRBJ2-7, with 7 bases identical to TRBD2. The germline V gene encodes CDR1 MGHRA and CDR2 YSYEKL. The trim removed 0 bases at V and 2 bases at J, leaving 4 bases unmatched. The CDR3 sequence is 15 residues long. CDR3 sequence: CASSQEPSGPYEQYF. The CDR3 DNA is TGCGCCAGCAGCCAAGAGCCTAGCGGCCCCTACGAGCAGTACTTC.

V and J are TRBV5-4 and TRBJ2-3, with TRBD2 identical over 8 bases. Germline loops: CDR1 SGHNT, CDR2 YYREEE (reference sequence). The CDR3 sequence is 15 residues long. Trimming at V came to 4 bases and at J to 2 bases, leaving 6 bases not matched to a gene. The CDR3 DNA follows: TGTGCCAGCAGCCTTCCTAGCGGGTACACAGATACGCAGTATTTT. Protein product: CASSLPSGYTDTQYF.

The rearrangement joins TRBV7-9 to TRBJ2-1; D might be TRBD2 (6 bases). The V and J ends lost 3 bases and 9 bases respectively, with 18 bases between them. Germline V lookup: CDR1 SEHNR, CDR2 FQNEAQ (reference sequence). This CDR3 region has 15 residues. CDR3 sequence (DNA): TGTGCCAGCAGCTTCCAGACTAGGTCCGCGGGTGAGCAGTTCTTC. Translating it yields CASSFQTRSAGEQFF.

The chain combines TRBV7-9 with TRBJ2-1; 13 bases are shared with TRBD2. Germline V lookup: CDR1 SEHNR, CDR2 FQNEAQ (reference sequence). J lost 9 bases, V lost 5 bases, and 10 bases had no gene match. The CDR3 covers 16 residues. DNA of the CDR3: TGTGCCAGCAGCCACCCAACTAGCGGGAGGGCTGGTGAGCAGTTCTTC. It specifies CASSHPTSGRAGEQFF.

The V gene is TRBV11-2, the J gene TRBJ2-1, with D possibly being TRBD2 (5 bases). Germline loops: CDR1 SGHAT, CDR2 FQNNGV. V lost 4 bases to trimming and J lost 4 bases, with 11 bases between them. The CDR3 runs 14 residues. The CDR3 DNA follows: TGTGCCAGCAGCTCCTGGACTCAATACAATGAGCAGTTCTTC. Translating gives CASSSWTQYNEQFF.

The chain is built from TRBV20-1 and TRBJ1-1; 8 bases align to TRBD1. Germline loops: CDR1 DFQATT, CDR2 SNEGSKA (reference sequence). The CDR3 contains 15 residues. After removal of 0 bases from V and 5 bases from J, the junction contained 8 bases not matched to a gene. Here the CDR3 DNA reads TGCAGTGCTAGAGATACGCAGGGGGCGGAAACTGAAGCTTTCTTT. Translation gives CSARDTQGAETEAFF.

This chain joins TRBV5-5 and TRBJ2-5; D possibly corresponds to TRBD2 (5 bases). Germline CDR1 is SGHKS and CDR2 is YYEKEE (reference sequence). This CDR3 is 16 amino acids long. Trimming stripped 6 bases from V and 4 bases from J, with 22 bases between. CDR3 sequence reads: CASTLEGGRDRETQYF. The CDR3 coding sequence is TGTGCCAGCACCCTAGAAGGAGGACGGGATAGAGAGACCCAGTACTTC. Supplemented by reference TRBV5-5 and TRBJ2-5, the full variable domain reads DAGVTQSPTHLIKTRGQQVTLRCSPISGHKSVSWYQQVLGQGPQFIFQYYEKEERGRGNFPDRFSARQFPNYSSELNVNALLLGDSALYLCASTLEGGRDRETQYFGPGTRLLVL.

The chain uses TRBV6-2 or TRBV6-3 and TRBJ2-5; D may be TRBD2 (6 bases). The CDR3 has 15 amino acids. Between the trimmed V and J ends, which lost 6 bases and 2 bases, there was a span of 16 bases. From germline, CDR1 is MNHEY and CDR2 SVGEGT. The CDR3 sequence is CASSPTLADQETQYF. The CDR3 bases are TGTGCCAGCAGCCCGACTTTAGCGGATCAAGAGACCCAGTACTTC.